One sample yielded the 10 T cell receptor beta chains listed below, sequenced in a study of cytomegalovirus exposure and HLA in healthy donors. The PCR had 60 Vbeta and 13 Jbeta primers. Only in-frame clones appear in the TCRdb table, and some are missing; sequencing was by immunoSEQ multiplex PCR. The profile shows 90,000 to 100,000 clones, around 77% of them singletons. Sample: PBMCs. These receptors all stem from a woman aged 60-75 years in good health and CMV-seropositive.

This sequence joins TRBV19 and TRBJ2-1, with 7 bases that match TRBD2. V lost 4 bases and J lost 3; bases outside the gene matches: 6. Germline V CDR1 and CDR2: LNHDA, SQIVND (reference sequence). The CDR3 has 15 amino acids. The CDR3, as DNA: TGTGCCAGTAGTACGGCTCCGGGAGGCTACAATGAGCAGTTCTTC. Encoded protein: CASSTAPGGYNEQFF.

The J gene is TRBJ2-7, the V gene TRBV13; TRBD2 aligns across 7 bases. This CDR3 has 14 residues. CDR1 is PRHDT, CDR2 FYEKMQ, per germline (reference sequence). V was pared by 3 bases and J by 3 bases, with 5 bases of the junction left unmatched. This CDR3 is CASSLGGGVYEQYF. CDR3 sequence (DNA): TGTGCCAGCAGCTTGGGTGGGGGGGTCTACGAGCAGTACTTC.

This clone was picked up one time. The chain links TRBV5-4 to TRBJ2-7, with TRBD2 identical over 7 bases. Looked up from germline, CDR1 is SGHNT and CDR2 is YYREEE (reference sequence). The CDR3 spans 15 residues. The trim removed 0 bases at V and 2 bases at J, leaving 5 bases unmatched. CDR3 protein: CASSLGAGDPYEQYF. In DNA, the CDR3 is TGTGCCAGCAGCTTGGGTGCGGGAGACCCCTACGAGCAGTACTTC.

The chain couples TRBV7-2 to TRBJ2-6, with D possibly TRBD1 on 6 matching bases. This CDR3 is built from 16 residues. V lost 1 base, J lost 2 bases, and 9 bases lay in between. CDR1 is SGHTA, CDR2 FQGNSA, per germline. CDR3 in DNA: TGTGCCAGCAGCTTAGGAGGGACAACTGGGGCCAACGTCCTGACTTTC. Amino acid sequence: CASSLGGTTGANVLTF.

The chain carries TRBV6-6 and TRBJ2-7, with D tentatively TRBD1 (6 bases). This CDR3 has 16 amino acids. CDR1 is MNHNY, CDR2 SVGAGI, per germline (reference sequence). With 5 bases removed from V and 4 bases from J, the gap between germline ends came to 21 bases. The CDR3: CASSTSFNRTAYEQYF. The CDR3 bases are TGTGCCAGCAGTACATCCTTTAACCGGACAGCTTACGAGCAGTACTTC.

The chain employs TRBV28 and TRBJ2-5; 10 bases map to TRBD1. The end of the DNA fits TRBJ2-7 better, so the J call may be wrong. Germline V gene lookup returns CDR1 MDHEN and CDR2 SYDVKM. There are 16 residues in the CDR3. CDR3 region: CASSLTRAGQGYEQYF. CDR3 sequence (DNA): TGTGCCAGCAGTCTTACCAGAGCGGGACAGGGGTACGAGCAGTACTTC.

This chain joins TRBV19 and TRBJ1-5; the D is unclear. Germline-derived CDR1 and CDR2 are LNHDA and SQIVND (reference sequence). This CDR3 contains 12 residues. V was pared by 7 bases and J by 2 bases, with 6 bases between. The CDR3 sequence is CASISRNQPQHF. The CDR3 coding sequence is TGTGCCAGTATCAGTCGCAATCAGCCCCAGCATTTT.

V usage is TRBV4-1 and J usage is TRBJ2-7; 7 bases agree with TRBD2. The CDR3 has 16 residues. Germline loops: CDR1 MGHRA, CDR2 YSYEKL. With V trimmed by 3 bases and J by 0 bases, 8 bases remained unmatched. This CDR3 is CASSHLTSASSYEQYF. CDR3 sequence (DNA): TGCGCCAGCAGCCACCTTACTAGCGCGTCCTCCTACGAGCAGTACTTC.

The chain is built from TRBV18 and TRBJ2-7; TRBD2 matches at 13 bases. With 6 bases clipped from V and 5 bases from J, the junction kept 10 bases outside the gene matches. Germline V gene lookup returns CDR1 KGHSH and CDR2 LQKENI. This CDR3 region has 16 residues. The CDR3 nucleotides read TGTGCCAGCTCGCGGAGACTAGCGGGAGGTATCGACGAGCAGTACTTC. It encodes CASSRRLAGGIDEQYF.

In the case of this clone: The junction does not match germline at one end; this may be a read error. The gene calls are TRBV6-5 and TRBJ2-7, with D tentatively TRBD1 (6 bases). Germline V gene lookup returns CDR1 MNHEY and CDR2 SVGAGI. The CDR3 is 12 amino acids. CDR3 DNA sequence: TGTGCCAGCAAAACAGGGACCTACGGGCAGTACTTC. Its protein is CASKTGTYGQYF.